Listed below are T cell receptor beta chains from one sample, sequenced in a study of control samples from healthy donors and cancer patients. Assay: immunoSEQ multiplex PCR; the TCRdb copy retains only in-frame clones and omits some. The sample has about 170,000 clones, approximately 92% seen once. Sequenced material: blood. These receptors all stem from a woman aged 55-70 years in good health. Both conserved end residues are part of each CDR3. D genes are given only for firm matches. Clone size is shown for a subset of rows, as once, few, many or a class of expanded clone.

clone_size: few
j_call: TRBJ1-5
v_call: TRBV7-2
cdr3_length: 15
d_call: .
cdr3_nt: TGTGCCAGCAGCTTAGAATACGTATCGGGACAGCCCCAGCATTTT
cdr3_aa: CASSLEYVSGQPQHF

clone_size: .
j_call: TRBJ2-2
v_call: TRBV5-1
cdr3_length: 16
d_call: TRBD2
cdr3_nt: TGCGCCAGCAGTCCAAGACTAGCGGCGAACACCGGGGAGCTGTTTTTT
cdr3_aa: CASSPRLAANTGELFF

clone_size: .
j_call: TRBJ2-4
v_call: TRBV21-1
cdr3_length: 13
d_call: .
cdr3_nt: TGTGCCAGCAGCGCGCCCCTGTGGAACATTCAGTACTTC
cdr3_aa: CASSAPLWNIQYF

clone_size: .
j_call: TRBJ1-6
v_call: TRBV6-2/TRBV6-3
cdr3_length: 14
d_call: .
cdr3_nt: TGTGCCAGCAGTTACCGCAGGGATAATTCACCCCTCCACTTT
cdr3_aa: CASSYRRDNSPLHF

clone_size: .
j_call: TRBJ2-3
v_call: TRBV3-1/TRBV3-2
cdr3_length: 14
d_call: TRBD2
cdr3_nt: TGTGCCAGCACGCCCAGCGGGGGGACAGATACGCAGTATTTT
cdr3_aa: CASTPSGGTDTQYF

clone_size: .
j_call: TRBJ1-1
v_call: TRBV13
cdr3_length: 17
d_call: .
cdr3_nt: TGTGCCAGCATCACGGACAGATCCTTTCTCATGAACACTGAAGCTTTCTTT
cdr3_aa: CASITDRSFLMNTEAFF

clone_size: .
j_call: TRBJ1-1
v_call: TRBV7-2
cdr3_length: 15
d_call: TRBD1
cdr3_nt: TGTGCCAGCAGCTTACAGTTCGGGACAGGCACTGAAGCTTTCTTT
cdr3_aa: CASSLQFGTGTEAFF

clone_size: few
j_call: TRBJ2-1
v_call: TRBV7-2
cdr3_length: 15
d_call: TRBD2
cdr3_nt: TGTGCCAGCAGCTCAGCGGGGCTAAACTACAATGAGCAGTTCTTC
cdr3_aa: CASSSAGLNYNEQFF

clone_size: .
j_call: TRBJ2-5
v_call: TRBV12-3/TRBV12-4
cdr3_length: 12
d_call: .
cdr3_nt: TGTGCCAGCAGTTTCGGGGGAGAGACCCAGTACTTC
cdr3_aa: CASSFGGETQYF

clone_size: .
j_call: TRBJ2-1
v_call: TRBV11-3
cdr3_length: 14
d_call: .
cdr3_nt: TGTGCCAGCAGCGGGACCCCGCTTGGCAATGAGCAGTTCTTC
cdr3_aa: CASSGTPLGNEQFF

clone_size: .
j_call: TRBJ1-5
v_call: TRBV6-2/TRBV6-3
cdr3_length: 12
d_call: .
cdr3_nt: TGTGCCAGCAGTTACTCGGATCAGCCCCAGCATTTT
cdr3_aa: CASSYSDQPQHF

clone_size: .
j_call: TRBJ1-2
v_call: TRBV5-1
cdr3_length: 14
d_call: .
cdr3_nt: TGCGCCAGCAGCTTGGGGGGCCGGGGGGACGGCTACACCTTC
cdr3_aa: CASSLGGRGDGYTF

clone_size: .
j_call: TRBJ2-5
v_call: TRBV19
cdr3_length: 14
d_call: TRBD2
cdr3_nt: TGTGCCAGTAGTATAACGGGGGGGCAAGAGACCCAGTACTTC
cdr3_aa: CASSITGGQETQYF

clone_size: .
j_call: TRBJ2-1
v_call: TRBV12-5
cdr3_length: 15
d_call: TRBD1
cdr3_nt: TGTGCTAGTGGCCCGGACAGGGTGGCGAAGAATGAGCAGTTCTTC
cdr3_aa: CASGPDRVAKNEQFF

clone_size: .
j_call: TRBJ2-5
v_call: TRBV4-3
cdr3_length: 13
d_call: .
cdr3_nt: TGCGCCAGCAGCCAAGAAATGGCTCCGGAAAAGTACTTC
cdr3_aa: CASSQEMAPEKYF

clone_size: .
j_call: TRBJ2-1
v_call: TRBV18
cdr3_length: 13
d_call: TRBD2
cdr3_nt: TGTGCCAGCTCACCTGGACTAGTTGAGGGGCAGTTCTTC
cdr3_aa: CASSPGLVEGQFF

clone_size: .
j_call: TRBJ1-2
v_call: TRBV27
cdr3_length: 15
d_call: .
cdr3_nt: TGTGCCAGCAGTTTATCCCACAGGGCTAACTATGGCTACACCTTC
cdr3_aa: CASSLSHRANYGYTF

clone_size: .
j_call: TRBJ1-5
v_call: TRBV6-2/TRBV6-3
cdr3_length: 18
d_call: .
cdr3_nt: TGTGCCAGCAGTTACTCGAAGGGAAGCAGGAATAGCAATCAGCCCCAGCATTTT
cdr3_aa: CASSYSKGSRNSNQPQHF

clone_size: .
j_call: TRBJ1-4
v_call: TRBV4-3
cdr3_length: 14
d_call: .
cdr3_nt: TGCGCCAGCAGCCGGGTACGGGGGGTGGAAAAACTGTTTTTT
cdr3_aa: CASSRVRGVEKLFF

clone_size: .
j_call: TRBJ1-2
v_call: TRBV12-3/TRBV12-4
cdr3_length: 12
d_call: .
cdr3_nt: TGTGCCAGCAGTTCGGGTGACTATGGCTACACCTTC
cdr3_aa: CASSSGDYGYTF

clone_size: .
j_call: TRBJ2-1
v_call: TRBV4-3
cdr3_length: 15
d_call: .
cdr3_nt: TGCGCCAGCAGCCAAGCCCAGAACTCCTACAATGAGCAGTTCTTC
cdr3_aa: CASSQAQNSYNEQFF

clone_size: .
j_call: TRBJ1-2
v_call: TRBV3-1/TRBV3-2
cdr3_length: 16
d_call: .
cdr3_nt: TGTGCCAGCAGCCAAGTGGGGGTCGACAGGACCGATGGCTACACCTTC
cdr3_aa: CASSQVGVDRTDGYTF

clone_size: .
j_call: TRBJ2-3
v_call: TRBV18
cdr3_length: 15
d_call: .
cdr3_nt: TGTGCCAGCTCACCATTCGTACCGGGGTCAGATACGCAGTATTTT
cdr3_aa: CASSPFVPGSDTQYF

clone_size: .
j_call: TRBJ2-5
v_call: TRBV9
cdr3_length: 16
d_call: .
cdr3_nt: TGTGCCAGCAGCGGCGGGGGCCGGGAACTTCAAGAGACCCAGTACTTC
cdr3_aa: CASSGGGRELQETQYF

clone_size: .
j_call: TRBJ1-5
v_call: TRBV5-5
cdr3_length: 14
d_call: .
cdr3_nt: TGTGCCAGCAGCGCGATCAATGGCAATCAGCCCCAGCATTTT
cdr3_aa: CASSAINGNQPQHF

clone_size: .
j_call: TRBJ2-2
v_call: TRBV7-9
cdr3_length: 16
d_call: .
cdr3_nt: TGTGCCAGCAGCTTCCGTCCGGGACAATACACCGGGGAGCTGTTTTTT
cdr3_aa: CASSFRPGQYTGELFF

clone_size: .
j_call: TRBJ1-2
v_call: TRBV6-5
cdr3_length: 12
d_call: .
cdr3_nt: TGTGCCAGCAGCGGGACAAGGGTTGACTACACCTTC
cdr3_aa: CASSGTRVDYTF

clone_size: .
j_call: TRBJ2-6
v_call: TRBV4-3
cdr3_length: 16
d_call: .
cdr3_nt: TGCGCCAGCAGCCAAGAATCAGGGATCGGGGCCAACGTCCTGACTTTC
cdr3_aa: CASSQESGIGANVLTF

clone_size: .
j_call: TRBJ1-5
v_call: TRBV6-2/TRBV6-3
cdr3_length: 15
d_call: .
cdr3_nt: TGTGCCAGCAGTTTAGCGGTAGGTGGAAATCAGCCCCAGCATTTT
cdr3_aa: CASSLAVGGNQPQHF

clone_size: .
j_call: TRBJ1-2
v_call: TRBV6-5
cdr3_length: 15
d_call: TRBD1
cdr3_nt: TGTGCCAGCAGTTACTACGACAGGGACAACTATGGCTACACCTTC
cdr3_aa: CASSYYDRDNYGYTF

clone_size: .
j_call: TRBJ1-1
v_call: TRBV24-1
cdr3_length: 16
d_call: .
cdr3_nt: TGTGCCACCAGTGATCGGTTGGTATCAGGGCATACTGAAGCTTTCTTT
cdr3_aa: CATSDRLVSGHTEAFF

clone_size: .
j_call: TRBJ2-3
v_call: TRBV25-1
cdr3_length: 11
d_call: .
cdr3_nt: TGTGCCAGCAGTGACGGACTCCCACTGTATTTT
cdr3_aa: CASSDGLPLYF

clone_size: .
j_call: TRBJ2-3
v_call: TRBV5-4
cdr3_length: 14
d_call: TRBD1
cdr3_nt: TGTGCCAGCAGCACAAGACAGGGGACAGATACGCAGTATTTT
cdr3_aa: CASSTRQGTDTQYF

clone_size: .
j_call: TRBJ1-4
v_call: TRBV2
cdr3_length: 12
d_call: TRBD1
cdr3_nt: TGTGCCACGACAGGGGAGAATGAAAAACTGTTTTTT
cdr3_aa: CATTGENEKLFF

clone_size: .
j_call: TRBJ1-5
v_call: TRBV10-3
cdr3_length: 12
d_call: .
cdr3_nt: TGTGCCATCAGTACAGGGAATCAGCCCCAGCATTTT
cdr3_aa: CAISTGNQPQHF

clone_size: once
j_call: TRBJ1-4
v_call: TRBV4-3
cdr3_length: 15
d_call: TRBD1
cdr3_nt: TGCGCCAGCAGCCAAGGAGACAGGGATTACGAAAAACTGTTTTTT
cdr3_aa: CASSQGDRDYEKLFF

clone_size: once
j_call: TRBJ2-5
v_call: TRBV20-1
cdr3_length: 11
d_call: .
cdr3_nt: TGCAGTGCTAGAGATCAAGAGACCCAGTACTTC
cdr3_aa: CSARDQETQYF

clone_size: .
j_call: TRBJ2-7
v_call: TRBV5-1
cdr3_length: 16
d_call: .
cdr3_nt: TGCGCCAGCAGCTTGGCGGCAGGGTCTTATCCCTACGAGCAGTACTTC
cdr3_aa: CASSLAAGSYPYEQYF

clone_size: .
j_call: TRBJ1-1
v_call: TRBV2
cdr3_length: 12
d_call: .
cdr3_nt: TGTGCCAGCCTAACAGAAGTCACTGAAGCTTTCTTT
cdr3_aa: CASLTEVTEAFF

clone_size: once
j_call: TRBJ2-1
v_call: TRBV9
cdr3_length: 16
d_call: .
cdr3_nt: TGTGCCAGCAGCGCCTTCGGCGGGGGCGCCTACAATGAGCAGTTCTTC
cdr3_aa: CASSAFGGGAYNEQFF

clone_size: .
j_call: TRBJ2-1
v_call: TRBV7-8
cdr3_length: 15
d_call: TRBD1
cdr3_nt: TGTGCCAGCAACGCACAGGGGAGTTTGCGCAATGAGCAGTTCTTC
cdr3_aa: CASNAQGSLRNEQFF

clone_size: .
j_call: TRBJ2-7
v_call: TRBV5-5
cdr3_length: 11
d_call: .
cdr3_nt: TGTGCCAGCAGCTTGTACTACGAGCAGTACTTC
cdr3_aa: CASSLYYEQYF

clone_size: once
j_call: TRBJ2-1
v_call: TRBV24-1
cdr3_length: 16
d_call: .
cdr3_nt: TGTGCCACCAGTGCCCGGCCGGCAGGGGGGGTTAATGAGCAGTTCTTC
cdr3_aa: CATSARPAGGVNEQFF

clone_size: once
j_call: TRBJ1-1
v_call: TRBV10-3
cdr3_length: 13
d_call: .
cdr3_nt: TGTGCCATCAATCGGATGATGAACACTGAAGCTTTCTTT
cdr3_aa: CAINRMMNTEAFF

clone_size: .
j_call: TRBJ1-2
v_call: TRBV13
cdr3_length: 14
d_call: .
cdr3_nt: TGTGCCAGCAGCTTAGAGGGATCCTCCTATGGCTACACCTTC
cdr3_aa: CASSLEGSSYGYTF

clone_size: .
j_call: TRBJ1-2
v_call: TRBV30
cdr3_length: 13
d_call: .
cdr3_nt: TGTGCCTGGAGTTCTGGGAGAAACTATGGCTACACCTTC
cdr3_aa: CAWSSGRNYGYTF

clone_size: .
j_call: TRBJ1-1
v_call: TRBV5-1
cdr3_length: 13
d_call: .
cdr3_nt: TGCGCCAGCAAAAGCGGGACGAACACTGAAGCTTTCTTT
cdr3_aa: CASKSGTNTEAFF

clone_size: .
j_call: TRBJ2-1
v_call: TRBV10-3
cdr3_length: 17
d_call: .
cdr3_nt: TGTGCCATCAGTGAGTCGAGGGGCAAAAGCTCCTACAATGAGCAGTTCTTC
cdr3_aa: CAISESRGKSSYNEQFF

clone_size: .
j_call: TRBJ1-6
v_call: TRBV16
cdr3_length: 15
d_call: .
cdr3_nt: TGTGCCAGCAGCCAATCCAGGGGCGAGTATTCACCCCTCCACTTT
cdr3_aa: CASSQSRGEYSPLHF

clone_size: .
j_call: TRBJ1-1
v_call: TRBV6-6
cdr3_length: 14
d_call: .
cdr3_nt: TGTGCCAGCAGCTCTCCCGGGCAGCCGATGGGGGCTTTCTTT
cdr3_aa: CASSSPGQPMGAFF

clone_size: .
j_call: TRBJ1-2
v_call: TRBV7-2
cdr3_length: 15
d_call: .
cdr3_nt: TGTGCCAGCAGTAACCAAAACACAGGGATCTATGGCTACACCTTC
cdr3_aa: CASSNQNTGIYGYTF

clone_size: .
j_call: TRBJ2-5
v_call: TRBV18
cdr3_length: 14
d_call: .
cdr3_nt: TGTGCCAGCTCACCCCCAGACAGACAAGAGACCCAGTACTTC
cdr3_aa: CASSPPDRQETQYF

clone_size: few
j_call: TRBJ1-2
v_call: TRBV29-1
cdr3_length: 15
d_call: TRBD1
cdr3_nt: TGCAGCGCTAGAACCGGGACAGGGAACAACTATGGCTACACCTTC
cdr3_aa: CSARTGTGNNYGYTF

clone_size: .
j_call: TRBJ1-2
v_call: TRBV12-3/TRBV12-4
cdr3_length: 13
d_call: .
cdr3_nt: TGTGCCAGCAGTTTGGTGGAATCGGGCGGCTACACCTTC
cdr3_aa: CASSLVESGGYTF

clone_size: .
j_call: TRBJ1-2
v_call: TRBV9
cdr3_length: 14
d_call: .
cdr3_nt: TGTGCCAGCACCCAAGACCCGACTAGTTTTAGCTACACCTTC
cdr3_aa: CASTQDPTSFSYTF

clone_size: .
j_call: TRBJ1-1
v_call: TRBV7-9
cdr3_length: 13
d_call: .
cdr3_nt: TGTGCCAGCAGCTTAATTGGAGCGGATCCAGCTTTCTTT
cdr3_aa: CASSLIGADPAFF

clone_size: .
j_call: TRBJ1-6
v_call: TRBV5-5
cdr3_length: 14
d_call: .
cdr3_nt: TGTGCCAGCAGCTTGGTCCAGGGTGGCTCACCCCTCCACTTT
cdr3_aa: CASSLVQGGSPLHF

clone_size: few
j_call: TRBJ2-2
v_call: TRBV4-1
cdr3_length: 14
d_call: .
cdr3_nt: TGCGCCAGCAGCACGATTCAGGGTAACGGGGAGCTGTTTTTT
cdr3_aa: CASSTIQGNGELFF